This T cell receptor (beta chain) was retrieved from a study of cytomegalovirus exposure and HLA in healthy donors. Study-wide results and limits: Some public TCRs appeared in many individuals, while most sequences were rare.

On this clone: What it binds is not known.

PCR involved 60 Vbeta and 13 Jbeta primers. In the authors' methods: Around 83 million unique TCR beta chains, roughly 11 million shared, were counted in a later analysis. The assay was immunoSEQ multiplex PCR, and TCRdb's table has in-frame clones only and misses some. D and trimming were read from the DNA, whereas the V and J calls and clone size are those reported in that table. The table includes about 98,000 clones, over 60% detected once. The germline V gene encodes CDR1 WSHSY and CDR2 SAAADI. V was clipped by 6 bases and J by 3 bases, with 8 bases between them. This CDR3 has 12 residues. Sample: PBMCs. This receptor was obtained from a human donor in good health. V gene TRBV10-2 combines with J gene TRBJ1-2; D possibly corresponds to TRBD1 (6 bases). As DNA, the CDR3 is TGCGCCAGCAGCCCAGGGGACTATGGCTACACCTTC. It specifies CASSPGDYGYTF.